What follows are 28 T cell receptor beta chains derived from one specimen sequenced in a study of T cell responses to AZD1222 COVID-19 vaccine. The protocol was immunoSEQ multiplex PCR, while the TCRdb copy is restricted to in-frame clones and leaves out a portion. This sample has about 140,000 clones, with 85% to 95% found just once. Sequencing used peripheral blood, obtained after recovery from COVID-19. The receptors were sampled from an adult who had recovered from COVID-19.

J is TRBJ1-4 and V is TRBV10-3; TRBD1 matches at 7 bases. Germline CDR1 ENHRY, CDR2 SYGVKD. The V and J ends lost 2 bases and 6 bases, in that order; junction bases with no gene match: 6. The CDR3 runs to 15 residues. CDR3: CAISERGDRDEKLFF. The CDR3 DNA sequence: TGTGCCATCAGTGAGAGGGGGGACAGAGATGAAAAACTGTTTTTT.

This chain links TRBV10-3 with TRBJ2-2, with 9 nucleotides matching TRBD2. The J segment lost 5 bases and the V segment lost 8 bases, leaving 3 bases of the junction unmatched. The CDR3 loop spans 13 amino acids. The germline V gene has CDR1 ENHRY and CDR2 SYGVKD. The CDR3 region is CAISGLATGELFF. DNA for the CDR3: TGTGCCATCTCCGGACTAGCGACCGGGGAGCTGTTTTTT.

The CDR3 here is CASSGGTGRSPNEKLFF. The DNA of the CDR3 is TGTGCCAGTAGTGGAGGGACAGGGAGGTCTCCTAATGAAAAACTGTTTTTT. The chain links TRBV19 to TRBJ1-4; 9 nucleotides align to TRBD1. Trimming at V came to 5 bases and at J to 3 bases, leaving 10 bases not matched to a gene. Per the germline V gene, CDR1 is LNHDA and CDR2 is SQIVND (reference sequence). The CDR3 is 17 amino acids.

The rearrangement joins TRBV9 to TRBJ2-7; D possibly corresponds to TRBD2 (5 bases). Per the germline V gene, CDR1 is SGDLS and CDR2 is YYNGEE. Trimming removed 0 bases from V and 2 bases from J, with 12 bases in between. CDR3 length: 15 residues. CDR3 nucleotide sequence: TGTGCCAGCAGCGTAGAGCCTAGCAATGCCTACGAGCAGTACTTC. This encodes CASSVEPSNAYEQYF. Combining the CDR3 with reference TRBV9 and TRBJ2-7 gives the whole variable domain DSGVTQTPKHLITATGQRVTLRCSPRSGDLSVYWYQQSLDQGLQFLIQYYNGEERAKGNILERFSAQQFPDLHSELNLSSLELGDSALYFCASSVEPSNAYEQYFGPGTRLTVT.

The J gene is TRBJ2-1, the V gene TRBV6-6, with 8 bases identical to TRBD2. The CDR3 runs 15 residues. V was clipped by 2 bases and J by 4 bases; unmatched bases: 4. Per germline, CDR1 MNHNY and CDR2 SVGAGI (reference sequence). CDR3 nucleotide sequence: TGTGCCAGCAGTTACGAGCGGGGGACTTACAATGAGCAGTTCTTC. It codes for CASSYERGTYNEQFF.

The gene calls are TRBV5-4 and TRBJ2-7; possible D gene TRBD1, 5 bases. Per germline, CDR1 SGHNT and CDR2 YYREEE (reference sequence). Trimming stripped 1 base from V and 5 bases from J, with 13 bases between. The CDR3 sequence is 14 residues long. In nucleotides, the CDR3 is TGTGCCAGCAGCTTGTGGCAGGGTAAGGACGAGCAGTACTTC. Translation: CASSLWQGKDEQYF.

V gene TRBV9 combines with J gene TRBJ2-2; 9 bases fit TRBD2. V shed 0 bases, J shed 7 bases, and the junction held 10 bases outside the gene matches. Germline V gene lookup returns CDR1 SGDLS and CDR2 YYNGEE. CDR3 length equals 17 residues. The CDR3: CASSVGASGISVGELFF. Written as DNA, the CDR3 is TGTGCCAGCAGCGTAGGAGCTAGCGGGATCAGTGTCGGGGAGCTGTTTTTT.

This sequence joins TRBV5-1 and TRBJ2-5; 11 bases align to TRBD2. Unmatched junction bases numbered 3, after V lost 4 bases and J lost 4 bases. There are 14 residues in the CDR3. CDR1 is SGHRS, CDR2 YFSETQ, per germline. The CDR3 DNA reads as TGCGCCAGCAGCCCCACTAGCGGGGGAGAGACCCAGTACTTC. This sequence encodes CASSPTSGGETQYF.

J is TRBJ2-7 and V is TRBV11-2; D may be TRBD2 (5 bases). The CDR3 loop spans 14 amino acids. In germline, CDR1 is SGHAT, CDR2 FQNNGV. Trimming shortened V by 6 bases and J by 2 bases, and 14 bases separated the two germline ends. This CDR3 reads CASSSGAETYEQYF. As DNA, the CDR3 is TGTGCCAGCAGTTCTGGAGCGGAAACCTACGAGCAGTACTTC. Supplemented by reference TRBV11-2 and TRBJ2-7, the full variable domain reads EAGVAQSPRYKIIEKRQSVAFWCNPISGHATLYWYQQILGQGPKLLIQFQNNGVVDDSQLPKDRFSAERLKGVDSTLKIQPAKLEDSAVYLCASSSGAETYEQYFGPGTRLTVT.

The table lists this clone with a count of one. This chain connects TRBV21-1 to TRBJ1-2; TRBD1 is the table's D call and was not checked against the DNA. TRBV21-1 is given as a pseudogene. This CDR3 spans 14 amino acids. In DNA, the CDR3 is TGTGCCAGCAGCAAAGTACACAGAAACTATGGCTACACCTTC. It yields the protein CASSKVHRNYGYTF.

This chain connects TRBV7-8 to TRBJ1-5; maybe TRBD1 (5 bases). CDR3 length: 15 residues. Germline loops: CDR1 SGHVS, CDR2 FQNEAQ. V lost 5 bases, J lost 2 bases, and 13 bases lay in between. The CDR3 sequence is CASSLRGVGNQPQHF. The CDR3 DNA sequence: TGTGCCAGCAGCCTGCGGGGGGTCGGCAATCAGCCCCAGCATTTT.

CDR3 amino acids: CASSLWGVEGYGYTF. In DNA form, the CDR3 reads TGTGCCAGCAGTTTATGGGGGGTTGAGGGCTATGGCTACACCTTC. The chain is built from TRBV27 and TRBJ1-2, with TRBD1 as a possible D gene (5 bases). The V gene's germline CDR1 is MNHEY and CDR2 SMNVEV (reference sequence). V lost 1 base and J 4 bases, leaving 13 bases between the germline ends. CDR3 size: 15 residues.

V and J are TRBV3-1 (or the pseudogene TRBV3-2) and TRBJ2-7; TRBD1 might be the D (5 bases). CDR1 is LGHDT, CDR2 YNNKEL, per germline (reference sequence). V lost 5 bases and J 0 bases, leaving 11 bases between the germline ends. There are 14 residues in the CDR3. The CDR3 region is CASSERQFSYEQYF. DNA of the CDR3: TGTGCCAGCAGCGAAAGACAGTTCTCCTACGAGCAGTACTTC.

The chain joins TRBV19 to TRBJ1-5; D may be TRBD1 (5 bases). V was clipped by 2 bases and J by 0 bases, with 8 bases between them. The germline V gene encodes CDR1 LNHDA and CDR2 SQIVND (reference sequence). The CDR3 contains 15 residues. CDR3 in amino acids: CASSIKGNSNQPQHF. Written as DNA, the CDR3 is TGTGCCAGTAGTATAAAGGGGAATAGCAATCAGCCCCAGCATTTT.

The rearrangement uses TRBV6-5 and TRBJ1-1; a possible D gene is TRBD1 (6 bases). CDR1 and CDR2 (germline): MNHEY, SVGAGI. The CDR3 is 12 residues long. V was shortened by 6 bases and J by 6 bases, with 11 bases between the two germline ends. In DNA, the CDR3 is TGTGCCAGCAGCCGGGGGGCTGCTGAAGCTTTCTTT. Translated: CASSRGAAEAFF.

This chain links TRBV27 with TRBJ1-1, with D unresolved. Germline CDR1 and CDR2: MNHEY and SMNVEV (reference sequence). The CDR3 runs to 14 residues. V lost 4 bases to trimming and J lost 2 bases, with 11 bases between them. The CDR3 bases are TGTGCCAGCAGTTGGGCGGGCAGAAACACTGAAGCTTTCTTT. This sequence encodes CASSWAGRNTEAFF.

V and J are TRBV2 and TRBJ1-5, with D unresolved. CDR1 is SNHLY and CDR2 is FYNNEI in the germline V gene. Trimming cost V 0 bases and J 5 bases, with 11 bases left between them. This CDR3 region has 15 residues. This chain's CDR3 is CASSEAGLLYQPQHF. DNA of the CDR3: TGTGCCAGCAGTGAAGCCGGGCTGCTATATCAGCCCCAGCATTTT.

The chain combines TRBV27 with TRBJ2-2; 9 bases map to TRBD2. The CDR3 runs 18 residues. Germline CDR1 reads MNHEY; CDR2 reads SMNVEV (reference sequence). The J segment lost 2 bases and the V segment lost 6 bases, leaving 13 bases of the junction unmatched. The CDR3 nucleotides read TGTGCCAGCAGCCGCACCCCAGCGGGAGGCCTAAACACCGGGGAGCTGTTTTTT. This gives the protein CASSRTPAGGLNTGELFF.

The rearrangement joins TRBV6-5 to TRBJ2-5; 11 positions match TRBD2. V was pared by 7 bases and J by 4 bases, with 8 bases of the junction left unmatched. Germline V gene data show CDR1 as MNHEY and CDR2 as SVGAGI. The CDR3 has 15 amino acids. The CDR3, as DNA: TGTGCCAGCATCACACTAGCGGGAGTGAGAGAGACCCAGTACTTC. Translation gives CASITLAGVRETQYF.

DNA for the CDR3: TGTGCCTGGAGTTCCCGCCTCCACAATTCACCCCTCCACTTT. This codes for CAWSSRLHNSPLHF. The chain has TRBV30 and TRBJ1-6; D is undetermined. Between the trimmed V and J ends, which lost 2 bases and 7 bases, there was a span of 12 bases. The CDR3 consists of 14 residues. The V gene's germline CDR1 is GTSNPN and CDR2 SVGIG (reference sequence).

CDR3 region: CASSLTVSKNEKLFF. CDR3 in DNA: TGTGCCAGCAGCTTGACCGTATCGAAAAATGAAAAACTGTTTTTT. This chain links TRBV7-6 with TRBJ1-4; D unclear. V lost 3 bases and J 5 bases, leaving 13 bases between the germline ends. The length of the CDR3 is 15 residues. CDR1 SGHVS and CDR2 FNYEAQ come from the germline V gene.

V usage is TRBV19 and J usage is TRBJ1-2; 10 nucleotides line up with TRBD1. The CDR3 contains 16 residues. Germline CDR1 and CDR2: LNHDA and SQIVND (reference sequence). J gave up 6 bases and V 3 bases, and 10 bases lay outside the gene matches. CDR3 region: CASSISGQGKRNGYTF. Here the CDR3 DNA reads TGTGCCAGTAGTATCTCGGGACAGGGGAAACGGAATGGCTACACCTTC.

The rearrangement joins TRBV4-2 to TRBJ2-2; TRBD2 agrees at 14 bases. Germline CDR1 reads LGHNA; CDR2 reads YNFKEQ. This CDR3 is built from 18 residues. Trimming at V came to 1 base and at J to 1 base, leaving 2 bases not matched to a gene. The CDR3 coding sequence is TGTGCCAGCAGCCAAGCTGGGACTAGCGGGGGGAACACCGGGGAGCTGTTTTTT. It yields the protein CASSQAGTSGGNTGELFF.

The V and J genes are TRBV27 and TRBJ1-1; D ambiguous. CDR3 length equals 13 residues. Looked up from germline, CDR1 is MNHEY and CDR2 is SMNVEV (reference sequence). The germline V and J ends were trimmed by 2 bases and 3 bases, with 7 bases remaining between them. CDR3 residues: CASSLAGDTEAFF. The CDR3 DNA follows: TGTGCCAGCAGTTTAGCCGGGGACACTGAAGCTTTCTTT.

This clone was seen a single time. The chain couples TRBV4-1 to TRBJ2-1; perhaps TRBD2 as D (6 bases). CDR1 MGHRA and CDR2 YSYEKL come from the germline V gene. The CDR3 contains 16 residues. Trimming stripped 4 bases from V and 4 bases from J, with 17 bases between. The CDR3 here is CASSPVGTASYNEQFF. The CDR3 coding sequence is TGCGCCAGCAGCCCGGTTGGGACTGCATCGTACAATGAGCAGTTCTTC.

This clone was counted a few times. The chain uses TRBV5-4 and TRBJ2-7; D possibly corresponds to TRBD2 (7 bases). Trimming cost V 3 bases and J 5 bases, with 18 bases left between them. The germline V gene encodes CDR1 SGHNT and CDR2 YYREEE (reference sequence). The CDR3 consists of 15 residues. CDR3: CASSSPGGRVHEQYF. The CDR3 DNA sequence: TGTGCCAGCAGCTCCCCCGGGGGGCGCGTCCACGAGCAGTACTTC.

This chain connects TRBV3-1 (or the pseudogene TRBV3-2) to TRBJ2-3; TRBD2 agrees at 9 bases. The CDR3 runs 21 residues. V trimming: 1 base; J trimming: 8 bases; junction bases outside the gene matches: 25. In germline, CDR1 is LGHDT, CDR2 YNNKEL (reference sequence). The CDR3 nucleotides read TGTGCCAGCAGCCAAGTTTTGGGGCGCGGGAGGGGCCCTCAAACCTCCATTACGCAGTATTTT. As protein: CASSQVLGRGRGPQTSITQYF.

The rearrangement links TRBV5-1 to TRBJ2-7; 15 bases fit TRBD2. Germline V gene data show CDR1 as SGHRS and CDR2 as YFSETQ. V shed 0 bases, J shed 5 bases, and the junction held 9 bases outside the gene matches. The CDR3 spans 18 residues. As DNA, the CDR3 is TGCGCCAGCAGCTTGGTCGGCGGACTAGCGGGAGGGCCCGACGAGCAGTACTTC. Translated: CASSLVGGLAGGPDEQYF.